Below are 23 T cell receptor beta chains sequenced from a single sample in a study of blood T cell repertoires in COVID-19. The data were produced by immunoSEQ multiplex PCR, yet TCRdb's version contains in-frame clones alone and is incomplete. The repertoire holds 350,000 to 450,000 clones, with about 90% as singletons. Sequencing was done on a sample of PBMCs or T cells enriched from blood (not recorded which). The receptors were gathered from a woman aged 25 to 39 who had recovered from COVID-19.

This clone was detected only once. J is TRBJ2-7 and V is TRBV7-9, with 7 bases lining up with TRBD1. V shed 4 bases, J shed 1 base, and the junction held 7 bases outside the gene matches. This CDR3 comprises 15 residues. Germline CDR1 reads SEHNR; CDR2 reads FQNEAQ (reference sequence). This chain's CDR3 is CASSSMTGLSYEQYF. The CDR3 region has the DNA TGTGCCAGCAGCTCAATGACAGGGTTATCCTACGAGCAGTACTTC.

V and J are TRBV5-1 and TRBJ2-3; TRBD2 matches at 11 bases. Germline assignment: CDR1 SGHRS and CDR2 YFSETQ. V shed 1 base and J 0 bases; nucleotides not matched to a gene: 7. The CDR3 has 18 residues. The CDR3 is CASSLSLTSGGSTDTQYF. CDR3 bases: TGCGCCAGCAGCTTGTCCTTAACTAGCGGGGGAAGCACAGATACGCAGTATTTT.

In DNA, the CDR3 is TGTGCCAGCAATCGAGCGGCGTTTAACTACAATGAGCAGTTCTTC. Its translation: CASNRAAFNYNEQFF. This sequence joins TRBV2 and TRBJ2-1; possibly TRBD2 for D (5 bases). Germline loops: CDR1 SNHLY, CDR2 FYNNEI. The CDR3 spans 15 residues. V was pared by 7 bases and J by 3 bases, with 16 bases between.

J is TRBJ2-1 and V is TRBV19; 11 nucleotides line up with TRBD2. Germline CDR1 and CDR2: LNHDA and SQIVND (reference sequence). The CDR3 sequence is 17 residues long. J gave up 4 bases and V 2 bases, and 7 bases lay outside the gene matches. In nucleotides, the CDR3 is TGTGCCAGTAGTATACTTACTAGCGGGGGCCCTTACAATGAGCAGTTCTTC. It yields the protein CASSILTSGGPYNEQFF. The entire variable domain, with the rest obtained from reference TRBV19 and TRBJ2-1, is as follows: DGGITQSPKYLFRKEGQNVTLSCEQNLNHDAMYWYRQDPGQGLRLIYYSQIVNDFQKGDIAEGYSVSREKKESFPLTVTSAQKNPTAFYLCASSILTSGGPYNEQFFGPGTRLTVL.

This rearrangement joins TRBV18 to TRBJ2-1, with 9 bases identical to TRBD2. Trimming cost V 3 bases and J 4 bases; bases outside gene matches: 4. The CDR3 is 15 residues long. Per germline, CDR1 KGHSH and CDR2 LQKENI. The CDR3: CASSPIAGVYNEQFF. The CDR3 DNA sequence: TGTGCCAGCTCACCGATAGCGGGAGTGTACAATGAGCAGTTCTTC.

The chain has TRBV4-3 and TRBJ1-1; D ambiguous. CDR3 size: 18 residues. V was clipped by 0 bases and J by 1 base, with 18 bases between them. The germline CDR1 and CDR2 sequences are LGHNA and YSLEER. CDR3 sequence: CASSQEREGSLKNTEAFF. CDR3 coding DNA: TGCGCCAGCAGCCAAGAACGGGAAGGGAGTCTGAAGAACACTGAAGCTTTCTTT.

CDR3 amino acids: CASSESIAESQETQYF. The CDR3 nucleotides read TGTGCCAGCAGTGAATCTATAGCGGAGTCGCAAGAGACCCAGTACTTC. The chain links TRBV25-1 to TRBJ2-5; the D gene is possibly TRBD2 (6 bases). This CDR3 has 16 amino acids. Per germline, CDR1 MGHDK and CDR2 SYGVNS. V dropped 1 base and J dropped 2 bases, with 14 bases sitting between them.

The chain carries TRBV7-9 and TRBJ2-1, with 9 positions matching TRBD2. V shed 5 bases, J shed 4 bases, and the junction held 6 bases outside the gene matches. Germline values: CDR1 SEHNR, CDR2 FQNEAQ (reference sequence). The CDR3 contains 15 residues. Written as DNA, the CDR3 is TGTGCCAGCAGCCTAAGCGGGGGGAGGTACAATGAGCAGTTCTTC. It encodes CASSLSGGRYNEQFF.

The chain is built from TRBV29-1 and TRBJ1-1, with 7 positions matching TRBD1. CDR1 is SQVTM and CDR2 is ANQGSEA in the germline V gene. The CDR3 is 15 residues long. The V gene end was trimmed by 3 bases and the J gene end by 2 bases; junction bases not matched to a gene: 9. This CDR3 reads CSVDDPGTANTEAFF. CDR3 DNA: TGCAGCGTTGATGACCCCGGGACAGCCAACACTGAAGCTTTCTTT.

The chain uses TRBV6-1 and TRBJ1-3; no clear D gene. Per germline, CDR1 MNHNS and CDR2 SASEGT. The CDR3 has 15 residues. V shed 2 bases and J shed 4 bases, with 12 bases lying between them. The CDR3 loop is CASSEFMALGNTIYF. The CDR3 coding sequence is TGTGCCAGCAGTGAATTCATGGCTTTGGGAAACACCATATATTTT.

The rearrangement joins TRBV7-2 to TRBJ1-1, with D perhaps matching TRBD1 (5 bases). The germline V gene encodes CDR1 SGHTA and CDR2 FQGNSA. Trimming removed 4 bases from V and 4 bases from J, with 13 bases in between. The CDR3 is 14 residues long. The CDR3 nucleotides are TGTGCCAGCAGCTCAACCCAGGGTTTCACTGAAGCTTTCTTT. Protein: CASSSTQGFTEAFF.

The sample holds one count of this clone. This CDR3 is CASSAGVPNEKLFF. The CDR3 DNA reads as TGTGCCAGCAGTGCAGGGGTTCCTAATGAAAAACTGTTTTTT. The J gene is TRBJ1-4, the V gene TRBV7-9; TRBD1 is a possible D gene (6 bases). V was pared by 6 bases and J by 3 bases, with 11 bases between. CDR1 is SEHNR, CDR2 FQNEAQ, per germline (reference sequence). The length of the CDR3 is 14 residues. Together with reference TRBV7-9 and TRBJ1-4, the CDR3 gives the full variable domain: DTGVSQNPRHKITKRGQNVTFRCDPISEHNRLYWYRQTLGQGPEFLTYFQNEAQLEKSRLLSDRFSAERPKGSFSTLEIQRTEQGDSAMYLCASSAGVPNEKLFFGSGTQLSVL.

The chain couples TRBV19 to TRBJ1-5; a possible D gene is TRBD1 (6 bases). The CDR3 runs to 13 residues. The ends were cut back, 6 bases at V and 7 bases at J, with 13 bases in the middle. Germline values: CDR1 LNHDA, CDR2 SQIVND (reference sequence). CDR3 in DNA: TGTGCCAGTAGCACAGGGAGAAGGCAGCCCCAGCATTTT. Translating it yields CASSTGRRQPQHF.

The chain carries TRBV28 and TRBJ2-5; maybe TRBD2 (5 bases). V was shortened by 7 bases and J by 0 bases, with 15 bases between the two germline ends. Germline values: CDR1 MDHEN, CDR2 SYDVKM. The CDR3 has 15 residues. CDR3 region: CASNFRGQYQETQYF. CDR3 DNA sequence: TGTGCCAGCAACTTCCGGGGTCAGTACCAAGAGACCCAGTACTTC.

A note on this clone: In the same sample, other DNA sequences code for this CDR3. This chain connects TRBV9 to TRBJ2-3, with 7 bases fitting TRBD1. CDR1 is SGDLS, CDR2 YYNGEE, per germline. This CDR3 is built from 14 residues. The V segment lost 4 bases and the J segment 2 bases; nucleotides outside the gene matches: 4. As DNA, the CDR3 is TGTGCCAGCAGCCTCGACAGGGCCACAGATACGCAGTATTTT. Translation gives CASSLDRATDTQYF.

The V gene is TRBV30, the J gene TRBJ1-1; D might be TRBD1 (6 bases). The CDR3 extends over 16 amino acids. With 1 base removed from V and 2 bases from J, the gap between germline ends came to 17 bases. Germline lookup yields CDR1 GTSNPN and CDR2 SVGIG (reference sequence). The CDR3 region is CAWSEGPQGLNTEAFF. The DNA for the CDR3 is TGTGCCTGGAGTGAGGGCCCCCAGGGGCTAAACACTGAAGCTTTCTTT. Full variable domain (outside the CDR3, taken from reference TRBV30 and TRBJ1-1): SQTIHQWPATLVQPVGSPLSLECTVEGTSNPNLYWYRQAAGRGLQLLFYSVGIGQISSEVPQNLSASRPQDRQFILSSKKLLLSDSGFYLCAWSEGPQGLNTEAFFGQGTRLTVV.

V is TRBV5-5 and J is TRBJ2-1; a possible D gene is TRBD2 (5 bases). The CDR3 spans 13 residues. Trimming shortened V by 0 bases and J by 11 bases, and 12 bases separated the two germline ends. From germline, CDR1 is SGHKS and CDR2 YYEKEE (reference sequence). For the CDR3, the DNA is TGTGCCAGCAGCTTGGCTATACCCGGGAAGCAGTTCTTC. Protein product: CASSLAIPGKQFF.

The chain combines TRBV7-2 with TRBJ2-3; D is perhaps TRBD2 (5 bases). Germline V lookup: CDR1 SGHTA, CDR2 FQGNSA. V was pared by 3 bases and J by 5 bases, with 12 bases between. The CDR3 loop spans 14 amino acids. CDR3 nucleotide sequence: TGTGCCAGCAGCTTCCAACGGGGTCGAGATACGCAGTATTTT. This sequence encodes CASSFQRGRDTQYF.

The rearrangement uses TRBV19 and TRBJ2-2; TRBD2 is a possible D gene (6 bases). Trimming stripped 3 bases from V and 5 bases from J, with 16 bases between. The germline V gene encodes CDR1 LNHDA and CDR2 SQIVND (reference sequence). This CDR3 is built from 16 residues. In nucleotides, the CDR3 is TGTGCCAGTAGTATCCCAGGAGGGGCGGGGACCGGGGAGCTGTTTTTT. This sequence encodes CASSIPGGAGTGELFF.

The J gene is TRBJ1-2, the V gene TRBV6-5; no definite D call. The germline V gene encodes CDR1 MNHEY and CDR2 SVGAGI. This CDR3 is built from 14 residues. V shed 0 bases and J shed 0 bases, with 5 bases lying between them. The CDR3 bases are TGTGCCAGCAGTTACTCCAGGACTAACTATGGCTACACCTTC. Residues: CASSYSRTNYGYTF.

The chain employs TRBV5-1 and TRBJ2-3; 8 positions match TRBD1. The CDR3 runs to 13 residues. Germline CDR1 and CDR2: SGHRS and YFSETQ. V lost 4 bases and J lost 6; bases outside the gene matches: 4. The CDR3 sequence is CASSMDRVDTQYF. CDR3 bases: TGCGCCAGCAGCATGGACAGGGTCGATACGCAGTATTTT.

The chain joins TRBV5-1 to TRBJ2-1; D is possibly TRBD1 (6 bases). Trimming left V 0 bases short and J 5 bases short, with 12 bases between. Germline CDR1 reads SGHRS; CDR2 reads YFSETQ. This CDR3 comprises 15 residues. The CDR3 nucleotides are TGCGCCAGCAGCTTGGGTGGACAGACAGACAATGAGCAGTTCTTC. It is translated as CASSLGGQTDNEQFF. The full variable domain, with the rest looked up from reference TRBV5-1 and TRBJ2-1, is KAGVTQTPRYLIKTRGQQVTLSCSPISGHRSVSWYQQTPGQGLQFLFEYFSETQRNKGNFPGRFSGRQFSNSRSEMNVSTLELGDSALYLCASSLGGQTDNEQFFGPGTRLTVL.

The chain is built from TRBV3-1 (or the pseudogene TRBV3-2) and TRBJ2-6; D is undetermined. V was shortened by 4 bases and J by 2 bases, with 3 bases between the two germline ends. CDR1 and CDR2 from the germline V gene are LGHDT and YNNKEL (reference sequence). The CDR3 is 13 amino acids. The CDR3: CASSPTGANVLTF. The DNA of the CDR3 is TGTGCCAGCAGCCCAACTGGGGCCAACGTCCTGACTTTC.